This T cell receptor beta chain derives from a study of shared clonotypes between healthy human individuals. CDR3 length equals 13 residues. Trimming stripped 0 bases from V and 7 bases from J, with 7 bases between. Germline assignment: CDR1 MRHNA and CDR2 SNTAGT. Data came from immunoSEQ multiplex PCR; TCRdb stores just in-frame clones and leaves some out. The sample has about 2.1 million clones; roughly 93% are singletons. Terminally differentiated effector memory CD45RA+ cells were left out of the naive CD8 fraction, which was CD45RO-negative and positively selected for CCR7. The chain couples TRBV6-4 to TRBJ2-1; no clear D. Material: naive CD8+ T cells from PBMCs. This clonotype was sampled from a man between 18 and 35 years old in good health. Some clones in this sample may be carry-over from other donors' samples. In nucleotides, the CDR3 is TGTGCCAGCAGTGACTCGAAACGGAATGAGCAGTTCTTC. Translated: CASSDSKRNEQFF.